Below are 8 T cell receptor beta chains sequenced from a single sample in a study of blood T cell repertoires in COVID-19. TCRdb keeps only in-frame clones here, not all; method: immunoSEQ multiplex PCR. This table holds 100,000 or so clones, roughly 71% found once. Source material: peripheral blood. These receptors were collected from a man older than 75 with acute or convalescent COVID-19.

V and J are TRBV27 and TRBJ2-1, with TRBD2 matching 9 bases. CDR1 and CDR2 (germline): MNHEY, SMNVEV (reference sequence). J lost 7 bases, V lost 2 bases, and 9 bases had no gene match. The CDR3 spans 16 residues. CDR3: CASSLPASGNGNEQFF. In DNA, the CDR3 is TGTGCCAGCAGTTTACCTGCTAGCGGGAATGGGAATGAGCAGTTCTTC.

This clone was counted a single time. The chain links TRBV2 to TRBJ1-5, with 12 positions matching TRBD1. Germline trimming cut 6 bases from V and 5 bases from J; bases unmatched to any gene: 8. The germline V gene encodes CDR1 SNHLY and CDR2 FYNNEI. The length of the CDR3 is 16 residues. CDR3: CASSAGTGGRHQPQHF. In nucleotides, the CDR3 is TGTGCCAGCAGCGCCGGGACAGGGGGCAGGCATCAGCCCCAGCATTTT.

This clone was counted between two and nine times. V gene TRBV18 combines with J gene TRBJ1-2; TRBD1 matches 9 bases. The ends lost 0 bases at V and 4 bases at J; junction bases unmatched: 3. This CDR3 has 15 amino acids. Germline loops: CDR1 KGHSH, CDR2 LQKENI. CDR3 sequence: CASSPPTDRGYGYTF. For the CDR3, the DNA is TGTGCCAGCTCACCACCGACGGACAGGGGCTATGGCTACACCTTC.

The J gene is TRBJ1-2, the V gene TRBV28; D not resolved. V was pared by 3 bases and J by 2 bases, with 7 bases between. Germline CDR1 MDHEN, CDR2 SYDVKM. This CDR3 has 13 amino acids. This CDR3 is CASSFAVNYGYTF. Here the CDR3 DNA reads TGTGCCAGCAGTTTTGCAGTAAACTATGGCTACACCTTC.

This clone was recorded once. The chain is built from TRBV7-5 and TRBJ2-7; TRBD1 is taken as the D call from the table, unchecked against the DNA. TRBV7-5 is termed a pseudogene. CDR3 length: 12 residues. CDR3 in DNA: TGTGCCAGAAGCTTAAGTAGGGGTGAGCAGTACTTC. Translating gives CARSLSRGEQYF.

The V gene is TRBV19, the J gene TRBJ2-5; D might be TRBD1 (5 bases). From germline, CDR1 is LNHDA and CDR2 SQIVND (reference sequence). The ends were cut back, 6 bases at V and 6 bases at J, with 11 bases in the middle. This CDR3 comprises 12 residues. The CDR3 region has the DNA TGTGCCAGTAGGGCCCCAGGGAAGACCCAGTACTTC. Translation gives CASRAPGKTQYF.

This chain uses TRBV2 with TRBJ2-7; possible D gene TRBD1, 5 bases. Between the trimmed V and J ends, which lost 1 base and 7 bases, there was a span of 17 bases. This CDR3 has 15 residues. Germline CDR1 SNHLY, CDR2 FYNNEI. CDR3 protein: CASSEGPGSVREQYF. As DNA, the CDR3 is TGTGCCAGCAGTGAAGGTCCAGGGTCAGTGAGGGAGCAGTACTTC.

This clone is a singleton in its sample. The chain links TRBV28 to TRBJ2-7; the match to TRBD1 covers 8 bases. CDR3 length equals 13 residues. CDR1 and CDR2 (germline): MDHEN, SYDVKM. V was clipped by 6 bases and J by 3 bases; unmatched bases: 4. CDR3 bases: TGTGCCAGCAGGACAGGGGTCTTCTACGAGCAGTACTTC. Encoded protein: CASRTGVFYEQYF.